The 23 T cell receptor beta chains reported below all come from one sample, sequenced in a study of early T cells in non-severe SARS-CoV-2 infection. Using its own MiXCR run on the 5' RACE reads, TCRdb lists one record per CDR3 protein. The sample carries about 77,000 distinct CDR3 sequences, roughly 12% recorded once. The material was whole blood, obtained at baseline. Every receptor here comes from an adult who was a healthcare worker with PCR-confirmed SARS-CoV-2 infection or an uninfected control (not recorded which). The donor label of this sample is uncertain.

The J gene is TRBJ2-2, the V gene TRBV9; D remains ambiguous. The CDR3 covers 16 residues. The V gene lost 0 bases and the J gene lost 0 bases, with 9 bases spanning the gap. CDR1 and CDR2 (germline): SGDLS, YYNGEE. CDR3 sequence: CASSVAGDANTGELFF. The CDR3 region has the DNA TGTGCCAGCAGCGTAGCAGGCGACGCGAACACCGGGGAGCTGTTTTTT.

In DNA form, the CDR3 reads TGTGCCAGCACCGCAGGGGGCAGCTATGGCTACACCTTC. This gives the protein CASTAGGSYGYTF. The chain is built from TRBV7-9 and TRBJ1-2; 8 nucleotides align to TRBD1. V trimming: 7 bases; J trimming: 4 bases; junction bases outside the gene matches: 5. The V gene's germline CDR1 is SEHNR and CDR2 FQNEAQ (reference sequence). This CDR3 is 13 amino acids long.

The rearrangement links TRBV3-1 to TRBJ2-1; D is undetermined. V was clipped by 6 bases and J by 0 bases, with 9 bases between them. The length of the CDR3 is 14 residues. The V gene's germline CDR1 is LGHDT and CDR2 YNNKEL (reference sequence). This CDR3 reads CASRSRTSYNEQFF. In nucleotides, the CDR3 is TGTGCCAGCAGATCGCGGACCTCCTACAATGAGCAGTTCTTC.

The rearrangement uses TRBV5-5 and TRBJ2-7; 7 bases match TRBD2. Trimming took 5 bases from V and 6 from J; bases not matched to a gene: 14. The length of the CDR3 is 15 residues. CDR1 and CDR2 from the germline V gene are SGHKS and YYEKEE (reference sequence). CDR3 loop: CASRTNLAVGFEQYF. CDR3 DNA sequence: TGTGCCAGCAGAACGAACCTAGCGGTGGGGTTCGAGCAGTACTTC.

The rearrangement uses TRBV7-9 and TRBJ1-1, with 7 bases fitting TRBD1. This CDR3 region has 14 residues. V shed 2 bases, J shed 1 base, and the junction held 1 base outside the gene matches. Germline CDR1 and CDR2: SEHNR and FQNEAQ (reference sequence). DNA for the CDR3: TGTGCCAGCAGCTTAAGGGGGCCGAACACTGAAGCTTTCTTT. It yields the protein CASSLRGPNTEAFF.

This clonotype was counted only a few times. CDR3 amino acids: CASSSNAFTPQHF. CDR3 nucleotides: TGTGCCAGCAGCTCCAACGCCTTTACGCCCCAGCATTTT. The V call is TRBV7-3, the J call TRBJ1-5; no reliable D call. This CDR3 is 13 amino acids long. Germline loops: CDR1 SGHTA, CDR2 FQGTGA. V lost 4 bases, J lost 9 bases, and 13 bases lay in between.

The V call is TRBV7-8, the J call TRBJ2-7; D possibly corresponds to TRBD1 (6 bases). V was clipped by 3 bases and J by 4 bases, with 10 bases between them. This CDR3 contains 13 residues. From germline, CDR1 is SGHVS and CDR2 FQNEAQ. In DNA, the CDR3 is TGTGCCAGCAGCTTCTTAGGGGGTTACGAGCAGTACTTC. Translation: CASSFLGGYEQYF.

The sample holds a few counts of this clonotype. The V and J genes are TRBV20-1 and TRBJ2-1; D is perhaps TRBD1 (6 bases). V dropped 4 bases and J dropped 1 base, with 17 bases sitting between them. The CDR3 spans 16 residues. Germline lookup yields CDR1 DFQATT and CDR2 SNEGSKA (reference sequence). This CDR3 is CSATEYTGNSYNEQFF. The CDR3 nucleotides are TGCAGTGCTACAGAATACACAGGGAATTCCTACAATGAGCAGTTCTTC.

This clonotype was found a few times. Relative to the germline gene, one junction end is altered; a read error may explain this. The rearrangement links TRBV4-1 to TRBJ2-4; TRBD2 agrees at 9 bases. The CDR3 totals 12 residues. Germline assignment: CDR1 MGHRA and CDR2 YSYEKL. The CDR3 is CASSQGGGASHF. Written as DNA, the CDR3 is TGCGCCAGCAGCCAAGGCGGGGGGGCCTCCCACTTC.

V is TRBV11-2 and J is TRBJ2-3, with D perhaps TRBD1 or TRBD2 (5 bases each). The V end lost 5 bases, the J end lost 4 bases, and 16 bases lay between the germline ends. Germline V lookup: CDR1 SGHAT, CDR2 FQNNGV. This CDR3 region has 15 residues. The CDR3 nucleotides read TGTGCCAGCAGCCCTCCGGGACCCTCCCCAGATACGCAGTATTTT. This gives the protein CASSPPGPSPDTQYF.

CDR3 protein: CASSATGTGREKLFF. CDR3 bases: TGTGCCAGCAGCGCGACCGGGACAGGGAGGGAAAAACTGTTTTTT. The V and J genes are TRBV9 and TRBJ1-4; 9 bases match TRBD1. V lost 3 bases, J lost 8 bases, and 8 bases stayed unmatched. Per the germline V gene, CDR1 is SGDLS and CDR2 is YYNGEE. The CDR3 runs 15 residues.

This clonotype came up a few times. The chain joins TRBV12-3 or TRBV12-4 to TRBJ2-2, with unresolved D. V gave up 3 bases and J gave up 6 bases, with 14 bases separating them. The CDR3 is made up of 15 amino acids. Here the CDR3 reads CASSLLSMGAGELFF. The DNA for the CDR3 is TGTGCCAGCAGTTTGCTCTCCATGGGCGCCGGGGAGCTGTTTTTT.

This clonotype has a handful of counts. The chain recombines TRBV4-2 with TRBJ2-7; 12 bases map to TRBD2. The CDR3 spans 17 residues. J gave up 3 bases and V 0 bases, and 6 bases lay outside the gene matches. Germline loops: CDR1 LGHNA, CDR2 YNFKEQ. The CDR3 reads CASSQDLRLAGDYEQYF. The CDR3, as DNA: TGTGCCAGCAGCCAAGATCTCAGACTAGCGGGAGACTACGAGCAGTACTTC.

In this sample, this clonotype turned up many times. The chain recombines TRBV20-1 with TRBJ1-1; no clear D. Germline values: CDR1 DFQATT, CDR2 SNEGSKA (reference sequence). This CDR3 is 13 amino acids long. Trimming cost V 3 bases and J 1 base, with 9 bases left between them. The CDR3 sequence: CSARDGTNTEAFF. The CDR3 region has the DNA TGCAGTGCTAGGGACGGAACGAACACTGAAGCTTTCTTT.

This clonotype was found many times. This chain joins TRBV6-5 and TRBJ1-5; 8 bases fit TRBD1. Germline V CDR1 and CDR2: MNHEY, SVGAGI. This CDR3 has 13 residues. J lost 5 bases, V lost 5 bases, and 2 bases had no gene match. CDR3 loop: CASSKQGDQPQHF. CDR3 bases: TGTGCCAGCAGTAAACAGGGGGATCAGCCCCAGCATTTT.

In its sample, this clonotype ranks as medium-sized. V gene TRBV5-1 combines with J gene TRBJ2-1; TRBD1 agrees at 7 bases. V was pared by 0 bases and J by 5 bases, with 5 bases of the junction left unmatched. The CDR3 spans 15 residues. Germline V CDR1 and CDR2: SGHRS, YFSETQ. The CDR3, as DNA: TGCGCCAGCAGCTTGGTGGGACAGCAGCACAATGAGCAGTTCTTC. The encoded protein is CASSLVGQQHNEQFF.

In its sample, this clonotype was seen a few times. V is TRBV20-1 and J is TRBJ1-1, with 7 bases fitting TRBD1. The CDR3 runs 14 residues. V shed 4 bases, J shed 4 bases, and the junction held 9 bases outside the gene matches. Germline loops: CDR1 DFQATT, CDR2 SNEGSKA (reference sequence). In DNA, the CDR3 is TGCAGTGCTAAGCTACAGGGGAGAGGCACTGAAGCTTTCTTT. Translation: CSAKLQGRGTEAFF.

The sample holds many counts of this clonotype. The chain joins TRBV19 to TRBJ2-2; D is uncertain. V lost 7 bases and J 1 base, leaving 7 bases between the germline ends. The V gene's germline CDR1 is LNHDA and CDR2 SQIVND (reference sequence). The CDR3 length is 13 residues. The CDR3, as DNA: TGTGCCAGTATACCAGAGAACACCGGGGAGCTGTTTTTT. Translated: CASIPENTGELFF.

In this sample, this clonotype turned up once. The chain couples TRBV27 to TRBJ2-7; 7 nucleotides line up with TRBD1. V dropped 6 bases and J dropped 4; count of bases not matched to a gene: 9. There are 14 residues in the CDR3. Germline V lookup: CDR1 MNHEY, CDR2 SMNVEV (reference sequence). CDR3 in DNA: TGTGCCAGCAGCCACACAGGGACAGTTTACGAGCAGTACTTC. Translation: CASSHTGTVYEQYF.

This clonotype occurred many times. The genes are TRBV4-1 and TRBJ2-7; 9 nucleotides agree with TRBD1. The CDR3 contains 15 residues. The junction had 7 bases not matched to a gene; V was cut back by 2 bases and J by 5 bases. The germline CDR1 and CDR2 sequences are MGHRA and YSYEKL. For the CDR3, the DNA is TGCGCCAGCAGCCAAACCACAGGGGGCGTCGACGAGCAGTACTTC. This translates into CASSQTTGGVDEQYF.

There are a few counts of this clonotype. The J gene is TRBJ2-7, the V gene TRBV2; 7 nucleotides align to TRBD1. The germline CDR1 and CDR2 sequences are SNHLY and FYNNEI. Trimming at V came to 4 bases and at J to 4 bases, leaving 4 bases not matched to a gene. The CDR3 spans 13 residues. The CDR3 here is CASSVGTAYEQYF. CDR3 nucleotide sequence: TGTGCCAGCAGTGTTGGGACAGCTTACGAGCAGTACTTC.

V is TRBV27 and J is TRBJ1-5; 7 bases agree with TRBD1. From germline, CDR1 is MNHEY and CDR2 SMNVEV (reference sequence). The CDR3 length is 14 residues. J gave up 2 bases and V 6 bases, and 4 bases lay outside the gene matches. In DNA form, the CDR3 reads TGTGCCAGCAGAACACAGGGGCGCAATCAGCCCCAGCATTTT. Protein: CASRTQGRNQPQHF.

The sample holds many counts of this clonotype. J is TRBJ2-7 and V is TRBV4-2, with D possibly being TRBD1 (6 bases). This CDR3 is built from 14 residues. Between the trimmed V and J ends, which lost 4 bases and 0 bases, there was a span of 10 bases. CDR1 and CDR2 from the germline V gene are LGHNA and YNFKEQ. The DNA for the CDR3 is TGTGCCAGCAGCCTAGACAGGACCTCCTACGAGCAGTACTTC. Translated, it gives CASSLDRTSYEQYF.